This T cell receptor beta chain was captured in a study of shared clonotypes between healthy human individuals. Per the original methods: ImmunoSEQ yielded junction-only sequences lacking quality scores, so filtering differed. Assay: immunoSEQ multiplex PCR; the TCRdb copy retains only in-frame clones and omits some. V and J calls and clone size are as listed in that table; D and trimming were resolved from the DNA. The data show roughly 2 million clones, roughly 94% seen once. Naive CD8 populations comprised CD45RO-negative cells positively selected for CCR7, excluding terminally differentiated effector memory CD45RA+ cells. Only Caucasian adults living in Nashville, Tennessee served as donors. The receptor's source is a man younger than 35 in good health. Sequencing was performed on naive CD8+ T cells sorted from blood.

Here the CDR3 reads CASSQWGGGYEQYF. CDR3 in DNA: TGCGCCAGCAGCCAATGGGGAGGGGGCTACGAGCAGTACTTC. The gene calls are TRBV4-3 and TRBJ2-7; D perhaps matches TRBD2 (7 bases). The germline V gene encodes CDR1 LGHNA and CDR2 YSLEER. CDR3 length equals 14 residues. The V gene lost 2 bases and the J gene lost 3 bases, with 11 bases spanning the gap.